This T cell receptor beta chain was identified during a study of cytomegalovirus exposure and HLA in healthy donors. Overall study results and limits: Highly shared variants forming one cluster were likely a sequencing artifact.

V was pared by 3 bases and J by 1 base, with 9 bases between. The CDR3 spans 14 residues. Germline V gene lookup returns CDR1 LNHDA and CDR2 SQIVND (reference sequence). As for this clone: No antigen is known for it.

A multiplex PCR was run with 60 Vbeta primers and 13 Jbeta primers. Sequenced by immunoSEQ multiplex PCR; TCRdb stores in-frame clones only, minus some. There are about 130,000 clones in the sample; roughly 81% occur only once, and roughly 1.1% lies in the top ten. This chain joins TRBV19 and TRBJ2-5; D is possibly TRBD1 (5 bases). This clonotype originated in a woman aged 30 to 39 in good health and CMV-seronegative. Sequencing input: PBMCs. Here the CDR3 reads CASSISTAQETQYF. DNA for the CDR3: TGTGCCAGTAGTATTTCGACAGCCCAAGAGACCCAGTACTTC.